A single sample is the source of the 32 T cell receptor beta chains below, sequenced in a study of OX40 agonist ivuxolimab in advanced cancers. The protocol was immunoSEQ multiplex PCR, while the TCRdb copy is restricted to in-frame clones and leaves out a portion. The sample carries 65,000 to 80,000 clones, roughly 80% recorded once. Sample: CD4+ or CD8+ T cells sorted from blood, taken in a trial of the OX40 agonist ivuxolimab. The receptors derive from an adult with an advanced solid tumor such as melanoma, head and neck, liver or kidney cancer.

The rearrangement joins TRBV6-1 to TRBJ2-1; TRBD1 aligns across 8 bases. Germline V gene lookup returns CDR1 MNHNS and CDR2 SASEGT. J lost 10 bases, V lost 7 bases, and 12 bases had no gene match. This CDR3 has 14 residues. For the CDR3, the DNA is TGTGCCAGCACTCCCGGGCAGGGGGCTAGGGAGCAGTTCTTC. This translates into CASTPGQGAREQFF.

Only a few counts were recorded for this clone. This sequence joins TRBV18 and TRBJ2-4; the match to TRBD1 covers 12 bases. J was trimmed by 0 bases and V by 1 base; bases with no gene match: 1. CDR1 and CDR2 from the germline V gene are KGHSH and LQKENI. This CDR3 region has 17 residues. The CDR3 DNA sequence: TGTGCCAGCTCACCACAGGGACAGGGGGCAGCCAAAAACATTCAGTACTTC. It codes for CASSPQGQGAAKNIQYF.

The chain carries TRBV28 and TRBJ1-2; D remains unclear. The CDR3 runs 15 residues. Germline CDR1 is MDHEN and CDR2 is SYDVKM. The ends were cut back, 3 bases at V and 2 bases at J, with 13 bases in the middle. The CDR3 region is CASSFFGAPNYGYTF. CDR3 DNA sequence: TGTGCCAGCAGTTTTTTCGGAGCTCCGAACTATGGCTACACCTTC.

The V gene is TRBV4-1, the J gene TRBJ1-6; TRBD1 is a possible D gene (6 bases). The CDR3 has 15 amino acids. Germline CDR1 reads MGHRA; CDR2 reads YSYEKL. The V end lost 0 bases, the J end lost 8 bases, and 11 bases lay between the germline ends. The DNA of the CDR3 is TGCGCCAGCAGCCAAGAAGGCACAGGGTATTCACCCCTCCACTTT. Protein: CASSQEGTGYSPLHF.

This clone was detected a few times. The chain combines TRBV5-1 with TRBJ2-3; 12 bases align to TRBD2. V lost 0 bases, J lost 10 bases, and 9 bases stayed unmatched. In germline, CDR1 is SGHRS, CDR2 YFSETQ. This CDR3 region has 16 residues. Here the CDR3 reads CASSLETSGGPRAQYF. The CDR3 DNA reads TGCGCCAGCAGCTTGGAAACTAGCGGGGGGCCTAGGGCGCAGTATTTT. Combining the CDR3 with reference TRBV5-1 and TRBJ2-3 gives the whole variable domain KAGVTQTPRYLIKTRGQQVTLSCSPISGHRSVSWYQQTPGQGLQFLFEYFSETQRNKGNFPGRFSGRQFSNSRSEMNVSTLELGDSALYLCASSLETSGGPRAQYFGPGTRLTVL.

This chain links TRBV27 with TRBJ2-5; D is uncertain. TRBJ2-7 matches the DNA end more closely, so the J call is doubtful. This CDR3 spans 13 amino acids. The germline V gene has CDR1 MNHEY and CDR2 SMNVEV (reference sequence). CDR3 sequence (DNA): TGTGCCAGCAGCCCGGACGGGTCCTACGAGCAGTACTTC. Amino acid sequence: CASSPDGSYEQYF.

The chain links TRBV25-1 to TRBJ1-2, with D maybe TRBD1 (6 bases). Per the germline V gene, CDR1 is MGHDK and CDR2 is SYGVNS. V shed 5 bases and J shed 4 bases, with 14 bases lying between them. The CDR3 runs 14 residues. CDR3 nucleotide sequence: TGTGCCAGCAGTTTTTCCGGACAGCTCTATGGCTACACCTTC. Protein: CASSFSGQLYGYTF.

As DNA, the CDR3 is TGTGCCAGCAGCCTCCTCCTCAATTTAGGGCAGTATTTT. Translation gives CASSLLLNLGQYF. The chain links TRBV7-2 to TRBJ2-3; D remains ambiguous. The CDR3 is 13 residues long. The V gene lost 5 bases and the J gene lost 11 bases, with 17 bases spanning the gap. In germline, CDR1 is SGHTA, CDR2 FQGNSA.

The genes are TRBV5-1 and TRBJ1-1, with 7 bases that match TRBD1. CDR1 is SGHRS, CDR2 YFSETQ, per germline. This CDR3 has 12 amino acids. The J segment lost 12 bases and the V segment lost 4 bases, leaving 9 bases of the junction unmatched. CDR3 nucleotide sequence: TGCGCCAGCAGCGCCGGGACAGAGGAAACTTTCTTT. It yields the protein CASSAGTEETFF.

V gene TRBV9 combines with J gene TRBJ2-2, with no clear D. This CDR3 region has 13 residues. The V and J ends lost 2 bases and 7 bases respectively, with 9 bases between them. Per the germline V gene, CDR1 is SGDLS and CDR2 is YYNGEE. DNA for the CDR3: TGTGCCAGCAGCGTTTCGGTTGACGGGGAGCTGTTTTTT. Amino acids: CASSVSVDGELFF. The full variable domain, with the rest looked up from reference TRBV9 and TRBJ2-2, is DSGVTQTPKHLITATGQRVTLRCSPRSGDLSVYWYQQSLDQGLQFLIQYYNGEERAKGNILERFSAQQFPDLHSELNLSSLELGDSALYFCASSVSVDGELFFGEGSRLTVL.

The chain carries TRBV7-8 and TRBJ1-3; possible D gene TRBD1, 6 bases. This CDR3 has 17 residues. Germline V lookup: CDR1 SGHVS, CDR2 FQNEAQ. V was shortened by 2 bases and J by 1 base, with 15 bases between the two germline ends. CDR3 sequence: CASSLQFTGASGNTIYF. CDR3 sequence (DNA): TGTGCCAGCAGCTTACAATTCACGGGGGCTTCTGGAAACACCATATATTTT.

The chain employs TRBV29-1 and TRBJ1-1; D is uncertain. Trimming stripped 0 bases from V and 0 bases from J, with 11 bases between. Germline V gene lookup returns CDR1 SQVTM and CDR2 ANQGSEA. This CDR3 has 15 amino acids. In DNA form, the CDR3 reads TGCAGCGTTGAAGATCTGAGGAGGATGAACACTGAAGCTTTCTTT. Translated: CSVEDLRRMNTEAFF.

V is TRBV19 and J is TRBJ2-5, with TRBD1 matching over 10 bases. Germline CDR1 LNHDA, CDR2 SQIVND (reference sequence). CDR3 length: 14 residues. V lost 5 bases and J lost 5; bases outside the gene matches: 5. CDR3 sequence (DNA): TGTGCCAGTAGTCCCCGGACAGGGGGGGAGACCCAGTACTTC. The encoded protein is CASSPRTGGETQYF.

This clone was observed a handful of times. The genes are TRBV4-3 and TRBJ2-1, with TRBD2 identical over 10 bases. This CDR3 contains 16 residues. Germline-derived CDR1 and CDR2 are LGHNA and YSLEER. Germline trimming cut 0 bases from V and 8 bases from J; bases unmatched to any gene: 7. DNA of the CDR3: TGCGCCAGCAGCCAAGAGGCTAGCGGGAGTTATTATGAGCAGTTCTTC. Translating gives CASSQEASGSYYEQFF.

This chain links TRBV5-1 with TRBJ2-7; perhaps TRBD2 as D (6 bases). From germline, CDR1 is SGHRS and CDR2 YFSETQ. V dropped 4 bases and J dropped 2 bases, with 10 bases sitting between them. The CDR3 is made up of 13 amino acids. This chain's CDR3 is CASSEPGAYEQYF. CDR3 DNA sequence: TGCGCCAGCAGCGAACCGGGGGCCTACGAGCAGTACTTC. Full variable domain (remainder filled in from reference TRBV5-1 and TRBJ2-7): KAGVTQTPRYLIKTRGQQVTLSCSPISGHRSVSWYQQTPGQGLQFLFEYFSETQRNKGNFPGRFSGRQFSNSRSEMNVSTLELGDSALYLCASSEPGAYEQYFGPGTRLTVT.

The chain couples TRBV5-5 to TRBJ2-5; TRBD1 aligns across 9 bases. This CDR3 region has 15 residues. Germline V gene sequence: CDR1 SGHKS, CDR2 YYEKEE (reference sequence). Unmatched junction bases numbered 5, after V lost 3 bases and J lost 2 bases. CDR3 protein: CASSSDRGGQETQYF. Written as DNA, the CDR3 is TGTGCCAGCAGCTCCGACAGGGGGGGACAAGAGACCCAGTACTTC.

The genes are TRBV2 and TRBJ2-2; 10 bases line up with TRBD1. CDR1 and CDR2 (germline): SNHLY, FYNNEI. The CDR3 contains 17 residues. Trimming took 6 bases from V and 8 from J; bases not matched to a gene: 15. In nucleotides, the CDR3 is TGTGCCAGCAGCAAGACAGGGGGCGAGCGGTTGGATGGGGAGCTGTTTTTT. This codes for CASSKTGGERLDGELFF.

The V and J genes are TRBV5-1 and TRBJ1-1, with a tentative D call TRBD1 (5 bases). The CDR3 extends over 15 amino acids. V was clipped by 2 bases and J by 2 bases, with 13 bases between them. CDR1 SGHRS and CDR2 YFSETQ come from the germline V gene. The CDR3 sequence is CASSFFGRGNTEAFF. The CDR3 nucleotides are TGCGCCAGCAGCTTTTTTGGCCGGGGCAACACTGAAGCTTTCTTT.

V gene TRBV5-1 combines with J gene TRBJ2-1, with D possibly matching TRBD2 (6 bases). This CDR3 has 13 residues. Germline V gene lookup returns CDR1 SGHRS and CDR2 YFSETQ. The germline V and J ends were trimmed by 0 bases and 9 bases, with 10 bases remaining between them. CDR3 amino acids: CASSLVLEGEQFF. The CDR3 bases are TGCGCCAGCAGCTTGGTGCTGGAGGGTGAGCAGTTCTTC.

J is TRBJ2-7 and V is TRBV5-1; possibly TRBD1 or TRBD2 for D (5 bases each). CDR1 is SGHRS, CDR2 YFSETQ, per germline. Between the trimmed V and J ends, which lost 4 bases and 4 bases, there was a span of 12 bases. The CDR3 extends over 13 amino acids. As DNA, the CDR3 is TGCGCCAGCAGCCCGGGGACCGTATACGAGCAGTACTTC. Translated: CASSPGTVYEQYF.

The V call is TRBV28, the J call TRBJ1-2; TRBD1 aligns across 8 bases. The length of the CDR3 is 15 residues. The junction had 15 bases not matched to a gene; V was cut back by 7 bases and J by 8 bases. The germline gives CDR1 MDHEN, CDR2 SYDVKM. Here the CDR3 DNA reads TGTGCCAGCATCAGGCACGGACAGGGAGTTGGAGGCTACACCTTC. Protein sequence: CASIRHGQGVGGYTF.

This clone occurred once. The chain recombines TRBV9 with TRBJ1-4; no reliable D call. Trimming took off 0 bases at V and 5 bases at J, with 11 bases between the two ends. The CDR3 sequence is 15 residues long. Germline CDR1 reads SGDLS; CDR2 reads YYNGEE. DNA for the CDR3: TGTGCCAGCAGCGTAGATCTGGGAGGGAATGAAAAACTGTTTTTT. The encoded protein is CASSVDLGGNEKLFF.

The chain is built from TRBV30 and TRBJ1-6; 8 bases match TRBD1. CDR1 and CDR2 (germline): GTSNPN, SVGIG (reference sequence). CDR3 length: 16 residues. V gave up 3 bases and J gave up 7 bases; unmatched junction bases: 11. CDR3 sequence reads: CAWRPFQGAWNSPLHF. CDR3 DNA: TGTGCCTGGAGACCGTTTCAGGGGGCTTGGAATTCACCCCTCCACTTT.

In DNA form, the CDR3 reads TGTGCCAGCAGTACGGGGACGGTCGGGGAGCTGTTTTTT. Translating gives CASSTGTVGELFF. The chain uses TRBV6-6 and TRBJ2-2; D tentatively reads TRBD1 or TRBD2 (5 bases each). Germline V gives CDR1 MNHNY, CDR2 SVGAGI (reference sequence). The CDR3 covers 13 residues. V gave up 5 bases and J gave up 7 bases, with 11 bases separating them.

The genes are TRBV5-5 and TRBJ1-1; no clear D. The germline gives CDR1 SGHKS, CDR2 YYEKEE (reference sequence). The V end was cut by 0 bases, the J end by 1 base, with 7 bases between. The CDR3 is 14 amino acids. The CDR3 is CASSLALANTEAFF. The CDR3 DNA reads as TGTGCCAGCAGCTTGGCCTTGGCGAACACTGAAGCTTTCTTT.

This clone was found once. The chain employs TRBV6-5 and TRBJ1-4; TRBD1 is a possible D gene (6 bases). V gave up 5 bases and J gave up 3 bases, with 13 bases separating them. The germline V gene encodes CDR1 MNHEY and CDR2 SVGAGI. The CDR3 totals 15 residues. Here the CDR3 DNA reads TGTGCCAGCAGTCGGGCCAGGGGACCTAATGAAAAACTGTTTTTT. Amino acid sequence: CASSRARGPNEKLFF.

The chain uses TRBV19 and TRBJ1-1, with TRBD1 matching 12 bases. This CDR3 has 16 amino acids. Germline CDR1 is LNHDA and CDR2 is SQIVND (reference sequence). The V and J ends lost 7 bases and 6 bases, in that order; junction bases with no gene match: 12. CDR3 in DNA: TGTGCCAGTACCAGGGACAGGGGGCACAAATCCCCTGAAGCTTTCTTT. Translated, it gives CASTRDRGHKSPEAFF.

The chain employs TRBV7-9 and TRBJ2-2, with D possibly matching TRBD2 (6 bases). CDR1 and CDR2 from the germline V gene are SEHNR and FQNEAQ (reference sequence). With 0 bases removed from V and 6 bases from J, the gap between germline ends came to 8 bases. The CDR3 loop spans 14 amino acids. The chain's CDR3 is CASSLAGGSGELFF. DNA of the CDR3: TGTGCCAGCAGCTTAGCGGGAGGATCCGGGGAGCTGTTTTTT.

The chain is built from TRBV9 and TRBJ2-3; a weak D match, TRBD1 (5 bases). This CDR3 has 16 residues. The V end was cut by 3 bases, the J end by 1 base, with 15 bases between. Per germline, CDR1 SGDLS and CDR2 YYNGEE. CDR3 residues: CASSALWGQGTDTQYF. The DNA for the CDR3 is TGTGCCAGCAGCGCCCTCTGGGGCCAGGGCACAGATACGCAGTATTTT.

The chain uses TRBV28 and TRBJ1-1, with D tentatively TRBD1 (5 bases). V lost 5 bases, J lost 4 bases, and 26 bases lay in between. The germline V gene has CDR1 MDHEN and CDR2 SYDVKM. The CDR3 runs 18 residues. Written as DNA, the CDR3 is TGTGCCAGCAGTCCGCCGTTCGGGAACTCGGTAAGGGGCACTGAAGCTTTCTTT. It translates to CASSPPFGNSVRGTEAFF.

The chain uses TRBV28 and TRBJ1-2; 7 bases align to TRBD1. The J segment lost 5 bases and the V segment lost 5 bases, leaving 11 bases of the junction unmatched. Germline values: CDR1 MDHEN, CDR2 SYDVKM. CDR3 size: 15 residues. CDR3 loop: CASSPITGQLYGYTF. CDR3 bases: TGTGCCAGCAGTCCCATCACGGGACAGTTATATGGCTACACCTTC.

The CDR3 protein is CAISEGVQGTDTQYF. CDR3 DNA sequence: TGTGCCATCAGTGAGGGGGTCCAGGGGACAGATACGCAGTATTTT. This sequence joins TRBV10-3 and TRBJ2-3; tentative D call: TRBD1 (6 bases). From germline, CDR1 is ENHRY and CDR2 SYGVKD. This CDR3 is built from 15 residues. V shed 2 bases and J shed 3 bases, with 12 bases lying between them.